Following are 27 T cell receptor beta chains from one sample sequenced in a study of shared clonotypes between healthy human individuals. CD8 cells regarded as naive lacked CD45RO, were positively chosen for CCR7, and omitted terminally differentiated effector memory CD45RA+ cells. Clones were sequenced by immunoSEQ multiplex PCR, and TCRdb holds only the in-frame ones, with some missing. The sample holds around 1,900,000 clones, over 85% seen once. The sample comprised naive CD8+ T cells from PBMCs. These receptor sequences come from a man between 18 and 35 years old in good health. Some clones in this sample may be carry-over from other donors' samples.

A note on this clone: Other DNA sequences in this specimen translate into the identical CDR3. V is TRBV6-5 and J is TRBJ2-5; possible D gene TRBD1, 5 bases. The CDR3 runs 14 residues. Germline values: CDR1 MNHEY, CDR2 SVGAGI. V dropped 2 bases and J dropped 2 bases, with 9 bases sitting between them. This CDR3 is CASSYRGDQETQYF. In DNA, the CDR3 is TGTGCCAGCAGTTACAGGGGTGATCAAGAGACCCAGTACTTC.

This clone is a singleton in its sample. This same CDR3 is encoded by further DNA sequences in the sample. J is TRBJ2-7 and V is TRBV9, with TRBD2 identical over 8 bases. Germline V CDR1 and CDR2: SGDLS, YYNGEE. Losses at the gene ends were 7 bases for V and 2 bases for J; bases not matched to a gene: 5. The CDR3 length is 13 residues. The CDR3 DNA is TGTGCCAGCTCCCCCGGGGGGGCCTACGAGCAGTACTTC. As protein: CASSPGGAYEQYF.

The chain links TRBV28 to TRBJ2-3, with D unclear. Trimming cost V 4 bases and J 2 bases, with 13 bases left between them. CDR1 and CDR2 from the germline V gene are MDHEN and SYDVKM. The CDR3 sequence is 15 residues long. CDR3 region: CASSSRASDTDTQYF. CDR3 nucleotides: TGTGCCAGCAGTTCCCGGGCTTCAGACACAGATACGCAGTATTTT.

The chain joins TRBV18 to TRBJ2-7; D not resolved. Germline V gives CDR1 KGHSH, CDR2 LQKENI. V was clipped by 3 bases and J by 2 bases, with 14 bases between them. This CDR3 region has 15 residues. For the CDR3, the DNA is TGTGCCAGCTCACCGGAGTGGGCCGCGACCTACGAGCAGTACTTC. It is translated as CASSPEWAATYEQYF. The whole variable domain, filled in from reference TRBV18 and TRBJ2-7, reads NAGVMQNPRHLVRRRGQEARLRCSPMKGHSHVYWYRQLPEEGLKFMVYLQKENIIDESGMPKERFSAEFPKEGPSILRIQQVVRGDSAAYFCASSPEWAATYEQYFGPGTRLTVT.

Here the CDR3 DNA reads TGTGCCAGCAGTTTTAGCGGGAGGCCTTGGGAGACCCAGTACTTC. Amino acids: CASSFSGRPWETQYF. The chain carries TRBV27 and TRBJ2-5; 10 bases map to TRBD2. Losses at the gene ends were 3 bases for V and 5 bases for J; bases not matched to a gene: 6. From germline, CDR1 is MNHEY and CDR2 SMNVEV (reference sequence). CDR3 length equals 15 residues.

This clone was seen once. The chain links TRBV9 to TRBJ2-1, with 8 positions matching TRBD1. The CDR3 is made up of 14 amino acids. The germline V gene has CDR1 SGDLS and CDR2 YYNGEE. Germline trimming cut 7 bases from V and 6 bases from J; bases unmatched to any gene: 9. This CDR3 is CASGRTGSFNEQFF. For the CDR3, the DNA is TGTGCCAGCGGTCGGACAGGGAGCTTCAATGAGCAGTTCTTC.

The rearrangement uses TRBV7-9 and TRBJ2-7, with D tentatively TRBD1 (5 bases). The CDR3 covers 16 residues. V was trimmed by 3 bases and J by 1 base, leaving 16 bases between them. Germline CDR1 and CDR2: SEHNR and FQNEAQ (reference sequence). CDR3 nucleotides: TGTGCCAGCAGCTTTACGGGCCAGGGCGCGTCCTACGAGCAGTACTTC. Its translation: CASSFTGQGASYEQYF. Using reference TRBV7-9 and TRBJ2-7 for the parts outside the CDR3, the full variable domain is DTGVSQNPRHKITKRGQNVTFRCDPISEHNRLYWYRQTLGQGPEFLTYFQNEAQLEKSRLLSDRFSAERPKGSFSTLEIQRTEQGDSAMYLCASSFTGQGASYEQYFGPGTRLTVT.

The V call is TRBV9, the J call TRBJ1-5; 7 bases are shared with TRBD1. The germline V gene has CDR1 SGDLS and CDR2 YYNGEE. This CDR3 spans 16 amino acids. The V gene end was trimmed by 3 bases and the J gene end by 2 bases; junction bases not matched to a gene: 8. DNA of the CDR3: TGTGCCAGCAGCGCCGGAACAGGGGTAGGCAATCAGCCCCAGCATTTT. Encoded protein: CASSAGTGVGNQPQHF.

The CDR3 nucleotides read TGTGCCAGCAGGGATTCGGGGACAGGGATTATCATTTCTACCTACGAGCAGTACTTC. It yields the protein CASRDSGTGIIISTYEQYF. The V gene is TRBV2, the J gene TRBJ2-7; TRBD1 aligns across 9 bases. In germline, CDR1 is SNHLY, CDR2 FYNNEI. V gave up 6 bases and J gave up 2 bases; unmatched junction bases: 20. CDR3 length equals 19 residues.

In its sample, this clone was seen once. The chain employs TRBV6-1 and TRBJ1-5; D is unclear. The length of the CDR3 is 16 residues. Looked up from germline, CDR1 is MNHNS and CDR2 is SASEGT. V was pared by 4 bases and J by 1 base, with 14 bases between. CDR3 DNA sequence: TGTGCCAGCAGTGCAATCCGGGGAGTAAGCAATCAGCCCCAGCATTTT. It yields the protein CASSAIRGVSNQPQHF.

The chain couples TRBV7-6 to TRBJ1-1; D gene ambiguous. CDR1 SGHVS and CDR2 FNYEAQ come from the germline V gene. The V and J ends lost 1 base and 7 bases respectively, with 13 bases between them. CDR3 size: 14 residues. The CDR3 coding sequence is TGTGCCAGCAGCTTAGAACGGACCCGGAGTGAAGCTTTCTTT. It encodes CASSLERTRSEAFF.

The V and J genes are TRBV5-1 and TRBJ2-3, with TRBD2 matching over 9 bases. Germline CDR1 reads SGHRS; CDR2 reads YFSETQ. The CDR3 runs to 16 residues. V shed 0 bases and J 2 bases; nucleotides not matched to a gene: 4. DNA of the CDR3: TGCGCCAGCAGCTTGGCTGGCGGGAGGGCCACAGATACGCAGTATTTT. Translation gives CASSLAGGRATDTQYF.

J is TRBJ2-5 and V is TRBV11-3, with TRBD1 matching 11 bases. Germline V gives CDR1 SGHNT, CDR2 YENEEA. This CDR3 has 15 residues. The V segment lost 5 bases and the J segment 5 bases; nucleotides outside the gene matches: 7. CDR3 sequence reads: CASSADRGQGETQYF. The CDR3 DNA follows: TGTGCCAGCAGCGCGGACAGGGGGCAGGGGGAGACCCAGTACTTC.

The chain recombines TRBV19 with TRBJ2-1; maybe TRBD1 (5 bases). This CDR3 region has 14 residues. V was pared by 3 bases and J by 6 bases, with 12 bases between. Germline assignment: CDR1 LNHDA and CDR2 SQIVND (reference sequence). For the CDR3, the DNA is TGTGCCAGTAGTATCGATAGAAGGGGCAATGAGCAGTTCTTC. Protein: CASSIDRRGNEQFF.

The V call is TRBV7-9, the J call TRBJ2-5; TRBD2 is a possible D gene (5 bases). V was shortened by 7 bases and J by 3 bases, with 15 bases between the two germline ends. CDR1 and CDR2 from the germline V gene are SEHNR and FQNEAQ (reference sequence). The CDR3 is made up of 14 amino acids. CDR3 nucleotide sequence: TGTGCCAGCACCCCACCCGGACTGAAAGAGACCCAGTACTTC. Protein: CASTPPGLKETQYF.

V usage is TRBV30 and J usage is TRBJ2-7; 7 bases are shared with TRBD2. CDR3 length: 17 amino acids. J was trimmed by 4 bases and V by 4 bases; bases with no gene match: 19. CDR1 and CDR2 (germline): GTSNPN, SVGIG (reference sequence). CDR3 DNA sequence: TGTGCCTGGATTTCGGTGGTGACTGATGGGGGGGGATACGAGCAGTACTTC. Translated, it gives CAWISVVTDGGGYEQYF.

The chain uses TRBV11-1 and TRBJ2-1, with a weak D call TRBD2 (6 bases). The CDR3 extends over 15 amino acids. V was cut by 4 bases and J by 0 bases, with 10 bases left in between. Germline loops: CDR1 SGHAT, CDR2 FQDESV (reference sequence). This chain's CDR3 is CASSSYGSSYNEQFF. In nucleotides, the CDR3 is TGTGCCAGCAGCTCGTACGGGAGCTCCTACAATGAGCAGTTCTTC.

The chain has TRBV9 and TRBJ2-1, with D perhaps matching TRBD2 (6 bases). The CDR3 has 17 amino acids. CDR1 is SGDLS, CDR2 YYNGEE, per germline. Trimming removed 7 bases from V and 1 base from J, with 21 bases in between. CDR3 in DNA: TGTGCCAGCGGAGAGAAAATAGCGGAGAGTTCCTACAATGAGCAGTTCTTC. Protein product: CASGEKIAESSYNEQFF.

This chain connects TRBV19 to TRBJ2-7; a weak D match, TRBD1 (6 bases). Trimming took off 6 bases at V and 5 bases at J, with 17 bases between the two ends. Germline V lookup: CDR1 LNHDA, CDR2 SQIVND (reference sequence). This CDR3 has 14 amino acids. The CDR3 bases are TGTGCCAGTAGGCGAACAGGGTTGTTCGACGAGCAGTACTTC. This gives the protein CASRRTGLFDEQYF.

The chain joins TRBV7-9 to TRBJ2-3, with 7 bases lining up with TRBD1. The CDR3 loop spans 16 amino acids. Unmatched junction bases numbered 4, after V lost 0 bases and J lost 1 base. Per the germline V gene, CDR1 is SEHNR and CDR2 is FQNEAQ (reference sequence). DNA for the CDR3: TGTGCCAGCAGCTTAGCAGGGGGCAGGGGCACAGATACGCAGTATTTT. Its protein product is CASSLAGGRGTDTQYF.

The chain is built from TRBV27 and TRBJ1-2, with D unresolved. V was pared by 5 bases and J by 4 bases, with 17 bases between. Germline loops: CDR1 MNHEY, CDR2 SMNVEV (reference sequence). The CDR3 is 15 amino acids. CDR3 DNA: TGTGCCAGCAGTCCCAGGCTCCACTGGGGCTATGGCTACACCTTC. Its protein is CASSPRLHWGYGYTF.

The V gene is TRBV9, the J gene TRBJ2-2; D uncertain. Trimming stripped 4 bases from V and 7 bases from J, with 14 bases between. The germline V gene encodes CDR1 SGDLS and CDR2 YYNGEE. The CDR3 sequence is 14 residues long. In DNA form, the CDR3 reads TGTGCCAGCAGCCCACTGTTTCCGTTCGGGGAGCTGTTTTTT. It codes for CASSPLFPFGELFF.

As for this clone: This sample includes further DNA sequences coding for the same CDR3. This chain joins TRBV7-9 and TRBJ2-7; possibly TRBD1 or TRBD2 for D (5 bases each). Germline V lookup: CDR1 SEHNR, CDR2 FQNEAQ (reference sequence). The V gene lost 4 bases and the J gene lost 4 bases, with 14 bases spanning the gap. There are 14 residues in the CDR3. This chain's CDR3 is CASSSPGPSYEQYF. DNA of the CDR3: TGTGCCAGCAGCTCACCGGGACCGAGTTACGAGCAGTACTTC.

About this clone itself: Other nucleotide sequences from this sample produce the same CDR3. The chain combines TRBV27 with TRBJ1-5; D perhaps matches TRBD1 (5 bases). The germline gives CDR1 MNHEY, CDR2 SMNVEV (reference sequence). This CDR3 comprises 14 residues. V lost 1 base and J lost 7, with 11 bases in between. CDR3 coding DNA: TGTGCCAGCAGTTTATTGGGGGAGGGACAGCCCCAGCATTTT. Residues: CASSLLGEGQPQHF.

The rearrangement joins TRBV10-3 to TRBJ1-5; D ambiguous. Germline V gene data show CDR1 as ENHRY and CDR2 as SYGVKD. Trimming pared 4 bases from V and 3 bases from J, leaving 10 bases between. The CDR3 runs 14 residues. Here the CDR3 reads CAISAGFDNQPQHF. CDR3 in DNA: TGTGCCATCAGTGCAGGATTTGACAATCAGCCCCAGCATTTT.

This chain uses TRBV7-2 with TRBJ1-1; D may be TRBD1 (6 bases). Between the trimmed V and J ends, which lost 10 bases and 0 bases, there was a span of 12 bases. Germline CDR1 and CDR2: SGHTA and FQGNSA. The CDR3 has 13 amino acids. In DNA, the CDR3 is TGTGCCACAGGGGAGGGCTTGAACACTGAAGCTTTCTTT. This encodes CATGEGLNTEAFF.

This rearrangement joins TRBV18 to TRBJ2-1; TRBD2 agrees at 12 bases. The J segment lost 9 bases and the V segment lost 0 bases, leaving 6 bases of the junction unmatched. The CDR3 has 16 residues. Germline V CDR1 and CDR2: KGHSH, LQKENI. Here the CDR3 reads CASSPPVLAGGAEQFF. The CDR3 region has the DNA TGTGCCAGCTCACCACCGGTCCTAGCGGGAGGGGCTGAGCAGTTCTTC. The full variable domain, in which reference TRBV18 and TRBJ2-1 provide the parts outside the CDR3, is NAGVMQNPRHLVRRRGQEARLRCSPMKGHSHVYWYRQLPEEGLKFMVYLQKENIIDESGMPKERFSAEFPKEGPSILRIQQVVRGDSAAYFCASSPPVLAGGAEQFFGPGTRLTVL.